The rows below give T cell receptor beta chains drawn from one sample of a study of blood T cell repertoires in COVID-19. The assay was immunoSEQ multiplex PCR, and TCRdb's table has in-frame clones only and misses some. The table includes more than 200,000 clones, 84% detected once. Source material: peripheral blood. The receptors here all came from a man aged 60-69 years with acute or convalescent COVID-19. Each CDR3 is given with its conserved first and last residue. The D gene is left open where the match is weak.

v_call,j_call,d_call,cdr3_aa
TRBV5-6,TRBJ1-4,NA,CASSFDRNEKLFF
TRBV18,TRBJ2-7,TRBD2,CASSPSGLAAYEQYF
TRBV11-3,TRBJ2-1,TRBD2,CASSDSGRAAGEQFF
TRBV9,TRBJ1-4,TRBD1,CASSGGQGFADEKLFF
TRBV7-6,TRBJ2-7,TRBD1,CASSLEAGGREQYF
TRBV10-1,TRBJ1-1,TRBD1,CASTQDREAEAFF
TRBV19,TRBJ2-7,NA,CASSISLFYEQYF
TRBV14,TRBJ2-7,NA,CASSQDWGDYEQYF
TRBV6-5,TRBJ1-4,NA,CASSYFVDEKLFF
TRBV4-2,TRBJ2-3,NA,CASSQPTSRGADTQYF
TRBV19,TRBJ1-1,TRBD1,CAAGGRGWTEAFF
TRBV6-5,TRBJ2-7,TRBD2,CASIPTSGRAYEQYF
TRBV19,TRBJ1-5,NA,CASIDNPQRNSNQPQHF
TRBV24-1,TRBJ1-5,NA,CATSEQTRENQPQHF
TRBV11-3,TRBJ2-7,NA,CASSAGPPYEQYF
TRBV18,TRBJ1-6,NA,CASSPPVGQGSSYNSPLHF
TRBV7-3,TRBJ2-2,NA,CASSLRPDRNTGELFF
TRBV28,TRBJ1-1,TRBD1,CASSVQGAAMNTEAFF
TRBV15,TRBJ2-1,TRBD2,CATSPRTSGVNEQFF
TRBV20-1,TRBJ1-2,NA,CSASTKGAGTF
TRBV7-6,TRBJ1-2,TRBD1,CASSRQGDYGYTF
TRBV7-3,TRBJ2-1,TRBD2,CASSLGLAGPYNEQFF
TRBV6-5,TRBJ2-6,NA,CASRTGSGANVLTF
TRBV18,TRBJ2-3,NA,CASSPRSREADTQYF
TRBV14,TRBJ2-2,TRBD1,CASSQLGTGDTGELFF
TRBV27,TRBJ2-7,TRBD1,CASSLSPLDRGYYEQYF
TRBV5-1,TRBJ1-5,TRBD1,CASSLRVLGQGDINSNQPQHF
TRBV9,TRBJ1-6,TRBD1,CASSVRPGQGSPLHF
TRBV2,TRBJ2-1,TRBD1,CASNPTGGGNEQFF
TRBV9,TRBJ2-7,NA,CASSTHRDGEQYF
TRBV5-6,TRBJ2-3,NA,CASSFPEADTQYF
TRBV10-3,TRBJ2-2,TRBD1,CATGQDYTGELFF
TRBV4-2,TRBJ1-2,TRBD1,CASSPRGGQYRDRGNYGYTF
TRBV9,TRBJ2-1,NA,CASSVHTGNSEQFF
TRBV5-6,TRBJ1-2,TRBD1,CASSLGPGGANYGYTF
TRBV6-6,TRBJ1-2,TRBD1,CASRHGTGDGYTF
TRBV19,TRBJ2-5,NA,CASSSQGWAETQYF
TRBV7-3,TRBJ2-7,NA,CASSPQGDSYEQYF
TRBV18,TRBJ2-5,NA,CASSPSKGQKETQYF
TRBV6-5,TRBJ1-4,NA,CASSYPPRYEKLFF
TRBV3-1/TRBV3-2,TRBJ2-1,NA,CASSHSAHEQFF
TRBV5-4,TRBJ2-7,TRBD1,CASSRRKSTGTGAVEQYF